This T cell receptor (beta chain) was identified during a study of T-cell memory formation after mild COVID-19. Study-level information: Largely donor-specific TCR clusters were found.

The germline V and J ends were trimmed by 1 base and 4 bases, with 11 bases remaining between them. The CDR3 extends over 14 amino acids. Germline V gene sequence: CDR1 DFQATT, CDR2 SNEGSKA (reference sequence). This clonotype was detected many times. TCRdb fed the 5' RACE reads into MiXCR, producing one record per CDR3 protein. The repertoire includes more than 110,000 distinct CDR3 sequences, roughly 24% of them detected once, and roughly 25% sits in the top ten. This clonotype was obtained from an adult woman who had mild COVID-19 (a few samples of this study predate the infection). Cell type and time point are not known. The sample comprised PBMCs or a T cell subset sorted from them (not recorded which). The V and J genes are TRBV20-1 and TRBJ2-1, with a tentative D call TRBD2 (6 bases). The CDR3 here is CSARGASEYNEQFF. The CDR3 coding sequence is TGCAGTGCTAGAGGGGCTAGCGAGTACAATGAGCAGTTCTTC.